The clone carrying this TCR beta chain was seen at least ten times. Its antigen is as yet unknown. These data belong to a study of blood T cells in healthy people across ages. Study results and limitations: Expanded clonotype shifts may have been confounded, as the donors had an unknown CMV status.

Germline CDR1 SGHTA, CDR2 FQGNSA. CDR3 size: 16 residues. V gave up 3 bases and J gave up 3 bases; unmatched junction bases: 11. With a J-beta primer mix and a sample-barcoded 5' primer, a second PCR ran about 7 to 11 cycles. TCRdb recomputed calls from the 5' RACE reads with MiXCR, one row per CDR3 protein. The sample includes about 1 million distinct CDR3 sequences, less than 50% of them seen just once. V gene TRBV7-2 combines with J gene TRBJ2-7; TRBD1 matches 7 bases. The clonotype comes from a woman aged 55-69 years in good health. The material sequenced was blood. This CDR3 reads CASSFRDRQRGYEQYF. CDR3 nucleotide sequence: TGTGCCAGCAGCTTCCGGGACAGACAAAGGGGCTACGAGCAGTACTTC. Variable domain in full (rest from reference TRBV7-2 and TRBJ2-7): GAGVSQSPSNKVTEKGKDVELRCDPISGHTALYWYRQSLGQGLEFLIYFQGNSAPDKSGLPSDRFSAERTGGSVSTLTIQRTQQEDSAVYLCASSFRDRQRGYEQYFGPGTRLTVT.